The 3 T cell receptor beta chains below come from one sample, sequenced in a study of beta chain features in type 1 diabetes. The sequenced template was cDNA made from the entire isolated RNA. Profiled with immunoSEQ multiplex PCR; TCRdb holds only in-frame clones, not every one. The sample lists hundreds of thousands of clones; less than 9.5% were seen once. Sequenced material: central memory CD4+ T cells from blood. These receptors all stem from a woman aged 18-30 years in good health.

The J gene is TRBJ2-5, the V gene TRBV4-2, with TRBD2 identical over 8 bases. CDR1 and CDR2 from the germline V gene are LGHNA and YNFKEQ. Trimming at V came to 2 bases and at J to 4 bases, leaving 9 bases not matched to a gene. This CDR3 is built from 16 residues. The CDR3 nucleotides read TGTGCCAGCAGCCAACCTCCGGGACTAGGGTCAGAGACCCAGTACTTC. Translated, it gives CASSQPPGLGSETQYF.

This clone was detected only a few times. V is TRBV27 and J is TRBJ2-3; TRBD2 matches at 9 bases. This CDR3 comprises 15 residues. With V trimmed by 8 bases and J by 3 bases, 9 bases remained unmatched. The V gene's germline CDR1 is MNHEY and CDR2 SMNVEV (reference sequence). Here the CDR3 DNA reads TGTGCCAGCTGCCTCGGCGGGAGGGGAACAGATACGCAGTATTTT. Protein: CASCLGGRGTDTQYF.

This clone was recorded a few times. The chain is built from TRBV19 and TRBJ2-7; D is undetermined. The CDR3 is 15 residues long. Germline V gene data show CDR1 as LNHDA and CDR2 as SQIVND (reference sequence). Trimming stripped 5 bases from V and 5 bases from J, with 19 bases between. CDR3 DNA sequence: TGTGCCAGTAGTCGGACCTCGGGTACCCGCCACGAGCAGTACTTC. This codes for CASSRTSGTRHEQYF.